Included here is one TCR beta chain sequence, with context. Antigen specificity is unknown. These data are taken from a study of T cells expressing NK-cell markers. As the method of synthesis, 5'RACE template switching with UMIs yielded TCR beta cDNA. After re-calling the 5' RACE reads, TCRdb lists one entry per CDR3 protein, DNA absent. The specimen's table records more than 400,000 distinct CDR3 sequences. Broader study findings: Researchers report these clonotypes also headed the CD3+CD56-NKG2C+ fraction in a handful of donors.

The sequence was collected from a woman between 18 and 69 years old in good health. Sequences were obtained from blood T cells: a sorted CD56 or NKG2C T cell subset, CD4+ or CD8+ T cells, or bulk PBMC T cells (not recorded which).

CDR3 sequence reads: CSASTGLALTYEQYF. The rearrangement links TRBV20-1 to TRBJ2-7; checking the TCRdb D call of TRBD2 is not possible without DNA. Germline-derived CDR1 and CDR2 are DFQATT and SNEGSKA (reference sequence). CDR3 length equals 15 residues.